These 6 T cell receptor beta chains came from one sample sequenced in a study of OX40 agonist ivuxolimab in advanced cancers. TCRdb's table, derived via immunoSEQ multiplex PCR, lists solely in-frame clones and lacks some. The sample shows some 80,000 clones, about 90% of them seen only once. The input for sequencing was CD4+ or CD8+ T cells sorted from blood, taken in a trial of the OX40 agonist ivuxolimab. These receptors were obtained from an adult with an advanced solid tumor such as melanoma, head and neck, liver or kidney cancer.

V and J are TRBV7-6 and TRBJ2-2, with 7 bases lining up with TRBD1. The J segment lost 3 bases and the V segment lost 4 bases, leaving 5 bases of the junction unmatched. The germline V gene has CDR1 SGHVS and CDR2 FNYEAQ. The CDR3 sequence is 15 residues long. This CDR3 is CASSSDRVDTGELFF. The CDR3 coding sequence is TGTGCCAGCAGCTCCGACAGGGTTGACACCGGGGAGCTGTTTTTT.

The chain employs TRBV30 and TRBJ1-2, with TRBD1 as a possible D gene (6 bases). The CDR3 consists of 11 residues. Trimming removed 3 bases from V and 5 bases from J, with 7 bases in between. CDR1 and CDR2 (germline): GTSNPN, SVGIG (reference sequence). CDR3 coding DNA: TGTGCCTGGAGCCAGGGGTATGGCTACACCTTC. It translates to CAWSQGYGYTF.

The CDR3 here is CASSPSLAGATYEQYF. The CDR3 bases are TGCGCCAGCAGCCCCTCTTTAGCGGGGGCGACCTACGAGCAGTACTTC. The rearrangement uses TRBV5-1 and TRBJ2-7; 9 bases fit TRBD2. This CDR3 contains 16 residues. Germline CDR1 SGHRS, CDR2 YFSETQ. The ends lost 4 bases at V and 2 bases at J; junction bases unmatched: 10.

The chain links TRBV6-6 to TRBJ1-4; tentatively, D is TRBD1 (5 bases). Trimming took 2 bases from V and 3 from J, leaving 7 bases between them. Germline assignment: CDR1 MNHNY and CDR2 SVGAGI (reference sequence). There are 14 residues in the CDR3. The CDR3 DNA follows: TGTGCCAGCAGTTACCTAGGGGCTAATGAAAAACTGTTTTTT. This codes for CASSYLGANEKLFF.

This clone came up once. This chain links TRBV5-1 with TRBJ2-2; D is unresolved. The germline gives CDR1 SGHRS, CDR2 YFSETQ. V shed 0 bases and J shed 4 bases, with 10 bases lying between them. The length of the CDR3 is 15 residues. CDR3 amino acids: CASSLASTSTGELFF. The CDR3 nucleotides are TGCGCCAGCAGCTTGGCCTCGACATCCACCGGGGAGCTGTTTTTT.

The V and J genes are TRBV10-3 and TRBJ1-5, with D hard to call. Looked up from germline, CDR1 is ENHRY and CDR2 is SYGVKD. The CDR3 runs to 15 residues. V was shortened by 3 bases and J by 0 bases, with 9 bases between the two germline ends. CDR3 region: CAISETQLSNQPQHF. CDR3 DNA: TGTGCCATCAGTGAAACTCAACTTAGCAATCAGCCCCAGCATTTT.